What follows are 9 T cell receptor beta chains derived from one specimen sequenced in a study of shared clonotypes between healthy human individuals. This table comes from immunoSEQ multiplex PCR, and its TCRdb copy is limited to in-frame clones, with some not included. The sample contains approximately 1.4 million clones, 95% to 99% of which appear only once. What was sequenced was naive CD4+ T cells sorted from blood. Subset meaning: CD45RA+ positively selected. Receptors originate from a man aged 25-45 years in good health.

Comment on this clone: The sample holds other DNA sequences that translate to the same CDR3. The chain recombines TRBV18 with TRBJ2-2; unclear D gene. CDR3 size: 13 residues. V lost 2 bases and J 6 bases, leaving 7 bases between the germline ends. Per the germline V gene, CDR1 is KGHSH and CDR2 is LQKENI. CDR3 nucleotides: TGTGCCAGCTCACCAGTCTCCCCCGGGGAGCTGTTTTTT. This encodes CASSPVSPGELFF. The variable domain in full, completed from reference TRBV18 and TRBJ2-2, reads NAGVMQNPRHLVRRRGQEARLRCSPMKGHSHVYWYRQLPEEGLKFMVYLQKENIIDESGMPKERFSAEFPKEGPSILRIQQVVRGDSAAYFCASSPVSPGELFFGEGSRLTVL.

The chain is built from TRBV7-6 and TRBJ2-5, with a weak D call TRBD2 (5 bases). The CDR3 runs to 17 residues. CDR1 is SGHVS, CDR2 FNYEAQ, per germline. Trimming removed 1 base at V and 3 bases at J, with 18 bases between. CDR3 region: CASSLVTPEILEETQYF. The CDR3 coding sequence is TGTGCCAGCAGCTTAGTAACGCCTGAGATACTAGAAGAGACCCAGTACTTC.

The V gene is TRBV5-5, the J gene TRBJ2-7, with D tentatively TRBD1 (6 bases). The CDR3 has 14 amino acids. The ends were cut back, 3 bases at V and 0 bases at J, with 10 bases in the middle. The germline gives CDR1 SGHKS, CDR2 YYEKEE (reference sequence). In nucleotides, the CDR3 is TGTGCCAGCAGCTGGACAGTACCCTCCTACGAGCAGTACTTC. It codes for CASSWTVPSYEQYF.

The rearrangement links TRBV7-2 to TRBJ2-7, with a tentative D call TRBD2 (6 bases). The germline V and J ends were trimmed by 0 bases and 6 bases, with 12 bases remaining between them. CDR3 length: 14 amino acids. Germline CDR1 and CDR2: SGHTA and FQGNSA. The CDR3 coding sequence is TGTGCCAGCAGCTTAGCTCGGGAGTCGGTCGAGCAGTACTTC. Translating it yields CASSLARESVEQYF.

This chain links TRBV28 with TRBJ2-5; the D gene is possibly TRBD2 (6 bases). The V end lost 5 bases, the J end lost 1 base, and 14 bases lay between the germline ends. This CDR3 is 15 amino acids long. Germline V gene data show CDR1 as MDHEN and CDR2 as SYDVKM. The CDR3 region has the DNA TGTGCCAGCAGTGGGCCTGGGACTTTCCAAGAGACCCAGTACTTC. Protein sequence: CASSGPGTFQETQYF.

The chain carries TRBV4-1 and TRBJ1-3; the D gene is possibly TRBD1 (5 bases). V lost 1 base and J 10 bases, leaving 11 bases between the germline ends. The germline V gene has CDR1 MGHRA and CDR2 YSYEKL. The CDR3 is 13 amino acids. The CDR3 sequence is CASSQGGTGTIYF. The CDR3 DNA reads TGCGCCAGCAGCCAAGGGGGGACCGGGACCATATATTTT.

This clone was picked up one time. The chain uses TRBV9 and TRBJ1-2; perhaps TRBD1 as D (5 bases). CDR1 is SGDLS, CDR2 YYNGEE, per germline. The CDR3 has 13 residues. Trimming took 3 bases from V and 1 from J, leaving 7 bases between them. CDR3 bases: TGTGCCAGCAGCGGGGACGTTAACTATGGCTACACCTTC. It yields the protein CASSGDVNYGYTF.

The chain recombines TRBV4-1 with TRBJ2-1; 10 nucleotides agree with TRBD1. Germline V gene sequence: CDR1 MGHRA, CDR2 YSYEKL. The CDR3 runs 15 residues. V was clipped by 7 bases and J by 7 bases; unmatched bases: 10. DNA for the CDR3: TGCGCCAGCAAGCCCGGACAGGGGGTGGGGAATGAGCAGTTCTTC. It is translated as CASKPGQGVGNEQFF.

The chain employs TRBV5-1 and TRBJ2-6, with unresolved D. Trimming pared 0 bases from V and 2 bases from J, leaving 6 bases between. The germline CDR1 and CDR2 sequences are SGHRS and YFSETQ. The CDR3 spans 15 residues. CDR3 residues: CASSLENAGANVLTF. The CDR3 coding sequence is TGCGCCAGCAGCTTGGAGAACGCTGGGGCCAACGTCCTGACTTTC. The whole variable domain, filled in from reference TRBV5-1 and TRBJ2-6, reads KAGVTQTPRYLIKTRGQQVTLSCSPISGHRSVSWYQQTPGQGLQFLFEYFSETQRNKGNFPGRFSGRQFSNSRSEMNVSTLELGDSALYLCASSLENAGANVLTFGAGSRLTVL.